Following are 24 T cell receptor beta chains from one sample sequenced in a study of cytomegalovirus exposure and HLA in healthy donors. The PCR was carried out with 60 Vbeta primers and 13 Jbeta primers. Produced via immunoSEQ multiplex PCR; TCRdb's table is partial and in-frame only. The sample consists of around 91,000 clones, approximately 84% of them appearing once. The sequencing sample was made of PBMCs. All receptors come from a young man in good health and CMV-seronegative.

This clone was observed a single time. The chain couples TRBV9 to TRBJ1-3; 11 nucleotides agree with TRBD1. Germline CDR1 SGDLS, CDR2 YYNGEE. This CDR3 comprises 17 residues. The V gene end was trimmed by 1 base and the J gene end by 3 bases; junction bases not matched to a gene: 6. The CDR3 nucleotides read TGTGCCAGCAGCGTATCGGGACAGGGGGTCTTTGGAAACACCATATATTTT. Protein: CASSVSGQGVFGNTIYF.

V usage is TRBV28 and J usage is TRBJ1-1; D remains unclear. CDR1 is MDHEN and CDR2 is SYDVKM in the germline V gene. This CDR3 contains 11 residues. V shed 6 bases and J shed 5 bases, with 7 bases lying between them. The CDR3 DNA reads as TGTGCCAGCAGACTGAGGACTGAAGCTTTCTTT. This encodes CASRLRTEAFF.

The rearrangement uses TRBV30 and TRBJ2-5; 14 bases match TRBD2. This CDR3 region has 15 residues. J lost 4 bases, V lost 5 bases, and 6 bases had no gene match. The germline gives CDR1 GTSNPN, CDR2 SVGIG (reference sequence). CDR3 region: CAWSPGLAGVETQYF. For the CDR3, the DNA is TGTGCCTGGTCACCGGGACTAGCGGGAGTAGAGACCCAGTACTTC.

This sequence joins TRBV7-9 and TRBJ2-3, with 8 bases that match TRBD2. The germline CDR1 and CDR2 sequences are SEHNR and FQNEAQ (reference sequence). This CDR3 comprises 15 residues. Trimming at V came to 2 bases and at J to 3 bases, leaving 4 bases not matched to a gene. The CDR3 reads CASSLPAGATDTQYF. The CDR3 DNA follows: TGTGCCAGCAGCTTACCAGCGGGGGCGACAGATACGCAGTATTTT.

This clone was recorded only once. V usage is TRBV4-3 and J usage is TRBJ2-1, with TRBD2 as a possible D gene (6 bases). This CDR3 contains 15 residues. V was clipped by 0 bases and J by 2 bases, with 8 bases between them. Germline values: CDR1 LGHNA, CDR2 YSLEER. The CDR3 sequence is CASSQDLAPYNEQFF. The CDR3, as DNA: TGCGCCAGCAGCCAAGATCTAGCGCCCTACAATGAGCAGTTCTTC.

The chain links TRBV30 to TRBJ2-1; 8 nucleotides match TRBD2. The V segment lost 4 bases and the J segment 9 bases; nucleotides outside the gene matches: 5. The germline CDR1 and CDR2 sequences are GTSNPN and SVGIG (reference sequence). This CDR3 is built from 12 residues. The CDR3 DNA reads TGTGCCTGGACTAGCGGGCCCCCTGAGCAGTTCTTC. Translation gives CAWTSGPPEQFF.

A few counts support this clone. V usage is TRBV18 and J usage is TRBJ2-5; the match to TRBD2 covers 7 bases. CDR1 and CDR2 from the germline V gene are KGHSH and LQKENI. This CDR3 has 15 residues. V lost 3 bases and J lost 2; bases outside the gene matches: 6. Here the CDR3 DNA reads TGTGCCAGCTCACCGGGCGGGAGCGTGCAAGAGACCCAGTACTTC. It translates to CASSPGGSVQETQYF.

V and J are TRBV7-8 and TRBJ1-4; 7 positions match TRBD1. J gave up 6 bases and V 1 base, and 5 bases lay outside the gene matches. The CDR3 length is 15 residues. The V gene's germline CDR1 is SGHVS and CDR2 FQNEAQ. The CDR3 DNA is TGTGCCAGCAGCTTAGACAGGGGTCCCCATGAAAAACTGTTTTTT. It encodes CASSLDRGPHEKLFF.

CDR3 coding DNA: TGCGCCAGCAGTGAAGGGCTAGCGGGAGATTCAGAGACCCAGTACTTC. Translating it yields CASSEGLAGDSETQYF. The rearrangement joins TRBV10-2 to TRBJ2-5; 10 positions agree with TRBD2. This CDR3 region has 16 residues. Germline lookup yields CDR1 WSHSY and CDR2 SAAADI. With 3 bases clipped from V and 4 bases from J, the junction kept 8 bases outside the gene matches.

The chain couples TRBV2 to TRBJ2-2; 14 nucleotides match TRBD2. Germline V CDR1 and CDR2: SNHLY, FYNNEI. The CDR3 spans 20 residues. Trimming at V came to 2 bases and at J to 4 bases, leaving 12 bases not matched to a gene. This chain's CDR3 is CASSESSTSGRGRGTGELFF. CDR3 DNA sequence: TGTGCCAGCAGTGAATCGTCGACTAGCGGGAGGGGGAGGGGCACCGGGGAGCTGTTTTTT.

The chain has TRBV9 and TRBJ1-2; a weak D match, TRBD1 (6 bases). Germline V gene sequence: CDR1 SGDLS, CDR2 YYNGEE. Trimming left V 0 bases short and J 6 bases short, with 12 bases between. CDR3 length equals 14 residues. The CDR3 here is CASSVEQGQDGYTF. The CDR3 coding sequence is TGTGCCAGCAGCGTAGAACAGGGTCAAGATGGCTACACCTTC. Together with reference TRBV9 and TRBJ1-2, the CDR3 gives the full variable domain: DSGVTQTPKHLITATGQRVTLRCSPRSGDLSVYWYQQSLDQGLQFLIQYYNGEERAKGNILERFSAQQFPDLHSELNLSSLELGDSALYFCASSVEQGQDGYTFGSGTRLTVV.

V gene TRBV7-2 combines with J gene TRBJ2-7; D might be TRBD1 (5 bases). From germline, CDR1 is SGHTA and CDR2 FQGNSA. V lost 3 bases and J lost 4, with 7 bases in between. The CDR3 consists of 12 residues. The CDR3 DNA reads as TGTGCCAGCAGCTTTAGACAGTACGAGCAGTACTTC. Encoded protein: CASSFRQYEQYF.

The V call is TRBV7-9, the J call TRBJ2-1; 7 bases match TRBD1. The length of the CDR3 is 12 residues. The V segment lost 4 bases and the J segment 16 bases; nucleotides outside the gene matches: 10. Per the germline V gene, CDR1 is SEHNR and CDR2 is FQNEAQ (reference sequence). For the CDR3, the DNA is TGTGCCAGCAGCTCAGACCGGGACAGAGATTTCTTC. Translated: CASSSDRDRDFF.

The rearrangement uses TRBV5-5 and TRBJ1-1, with D unresolved. The CDR3 extends over 13 amino acids. The germline V and J ends were trimmed by 3 bases and 1 base, with 7 bases remaining between them. Germline V gives CDR1 SGHKS, CDR2 YYEKEE (reference sequence). The CDR3 nucleotides read TGTGCCAGCAGCTCGGAGCCGAACACTGAAGCTTTCTTT. Its translation: CASSSEPNTEAFF.

The rearrangement links TRBV5-8 to TRBJ2-5; 10 bases are a match to TRBD2. Germline CDR1 SGHTS, CDR2 YDEGEE. The CDR3 contains 15 residues. Trimming took 4 bases from V and 5 from J; bases not matched to a gene: 8. Here the CDR3 DNA reads TGTGCCAGCAGCGGGGGACTAGCGTTTGGGGAGACCCAGTACTTC. Amino acid sequence: CASSGGLAFGETQYF.

The gene calls are TRBV6-5 and TRBJ2-3; D unresolved. Germline V lookup: CDR1 MNHEY, CDR2 SVGAGI. The CDR3 has 16 residues. Between the trimmed V and J ends, which lost 2 bases and 3 bases, there was a span of 15 bases. CDR3 residues: CASSYEVLARTDTQYF. CDR3 nucleotides: TGTGCCAGCAGTTACGAGGTACTGGCGCGTACAGATACGCAGTATTTT.

This chain links TRBV9 with TRBJ1-4, with D possibly TRBD1 on 6 matching bases. The CDR3 sequence is 16 residues long. CDR1 is SGDLS, CDR2 YYNGEE, per germline. V was shortened by 0 bases and J by 5 bases, with 14 bases between the two germline ends. Here the CDR3 reads CASSVAPGQGNEKLFF. DNA for the CDR3: TGTGCCAGCAGCGTAGCTCCGGGGCAGGGGAATGAAAAACTGTTTTTT.

V gene TRBV5-4 combines with J gene TRBJ2-1, with 7 bases fitting TRBD2. From germline, CDR1 is SGHNT and CDR2 YYREEE (reference sequence). V was clipped by 1 base and J by 4 bases; unmatched bases: 8. CDR3 length equals 16 residues. The DNA of the CDR3 is TGTGCCAGCAGCTTGATCGGACTAGAGAGGTACAATGAGCAGTTCTTC. Translating gives CASSLIGLERYNEQFF. Drawing the rest from reference TRBV5-4 and TRBJ2-1, the complete variable domain is ETGVTQSPTHLIKTRGQQVTLRCSSQSGHNTVSWYQQALGQGPQFIFQYYREEENGRGNFPPRFSGLQFPNYSSELNVNALELDDSALYLCASSLIGLERYNEQFFGPGTRLTVL.

V usage is TRBV28 and J usage is TRBJ2-6, with D possibly TRBD2 on 7 matching bases. Trimming removed 9 bases from V and 4 bases from J, with 22 bases in between. CDR3 length equals 17 residues. From germline, CDR1 is MDHEN and CDR2 SYDVKM. For the CDR3, the DNA is TGTGCCAGTGCCCTGGGAGGGACAAGGGCAGGGGCCAACGTCCTGACTTTC. Its protein is CASALGGTRAGANVLTF.

The CDR3 DNA sequence: TGTGCCAGCAGTTTAGGCGGAATCGGAGCTTTCTTT. Protein: CASSLGGIGAFF. The chain employs TRBV28 and TRBJ1-1; D ambiguous. The CDR3 length is 12 residues. V was trimmed by 2 bases and J by 10 bases, leaving 11 bases between them. CDR1 and CDR2 from the germline V gene are MDHEN and SYDVKM.

The chain recombines TRBV29-1 with TRBJ1-2; D not certain. The germline V and J ends were trimmed by 0 bases and 5 bases, with 7 bases remaining between them. The CDR3 consists of 12 residues. Germline V CDR1 and CDR2: SQVTM, ANQGSEA. This chain's CDR3 is CSVEDRGYGYTF. The CDR3 DNA follows: TGCAGCGTTGAAGATCGGGGTTATGGCTACACCTTC.

The CDR3 nucleotides read TGTGCCAGCAGCGTTGGGGCAGGGAATGAAAAACTGTTTTTT. It encodes CASSVGAGNEKLFF. J is TRBJ1-4 and V is TRBV9; perhaps TRBD1 as D (5 bases). This CDR3 has 14 amino acids. Germline V gene data show CDR1 as SGDLS and CDR2 as YYNGEE. The V and J ends lost 2 bases and 5 bases respectively, with 10 bases between them.

The V gene is TRBV6-5, the J gene TRBJ1-1, with TRBD1 matching over 8 bases. The germline CDR1 and CDR2 sequences are MNHEY and SVGAGI. This CDR3 spans 13 amino acids. The trim removed 6 bases at V and 4 bases at J, leaving 4 bases unmatched. Here the CDR3 reads CASRNRGSTEAFF. CDR3 DNA sequence: TGTGCCAGCAGGAACAGGGGGAGCACTGAAGCTTTCTTT.

DNA of the CDR3: TGTGCCAGCAGCCCTAGAGTAGCGGGGTACACCGGGGAGCTGTTTTTT. It translates to CASSPRVAGYTGELFF. This chain links TRBV11-2 with TRBJ2-2, with 8 bases matching TRBD2. V lost 5 bases and J lost 3; bases outside the gene matches: 8. CDR1 and CDR2 from the germline V gene are SGHAT and FQNNGV. The CDR3 spans 16 residues.